This TCR beta chain was found in a study of CD8 T cells in ankylosing spondylitis. The CDR3 has 14 amino acids. The germline V gene has CDR1 MNHNS and CDR2 SASEGT. The V end lost 7 bases, the J end lost 3 bases, and 15 bases lay between the germline ends. TCRdb re-called the 5' RACE reads with MiXCR, one entry per CDR3 protein. The sample records roughly 180,000 distinct CDR3 sequences, 10% to 15% being singletons. The TCR was taken from a female donor with ankylosing spondylitis or in good health (not recorded which). The chain employs TRBV6-1 and TRBJ1-2, with a tentative D call TRBD1 (6 bases). What was sequenced was blood, either unsorted or a sorted T cell fraction (not recorded which). CDR3 in DNA: TGTGCCAGCATTCTACCGGGGGGCGACTATGGCTACACCTTC. Protein: CASILPGGDYGYTF.